This TCR beta chain was captured in a study of read filtering for tumor transcriptome and immune sequencing. At the level of the study: The cohort had 17 to 20 men and some 13 women aged about 47 to 80, mean around 66 years.

This library used about 400 ng RNA and molecular barcoded adaptors spanning alpha/delta and beta/gamma chains. TCRdb analysed the reads with MiXCR anew, one entry per CDR3 protein. Here the sample spans some 46,000 distinct CDR3 sequences, around 19% being singletons. The study, taken as a whole, reports: Sorted CD138-negative bone marrow cells were not purified T cells.

Points on this clonotype: Its antigen is currently unknown. This may be a read error, as it is one base from a much larger clone.

Germline V CDR1 and CDR2: LGHNA, YSLEER. The CDR3 has 19 amino acids. V was clipped by 0 bases and J by 2 bases; unmatched bases: 12. The TCR originated in a donor at least 40 years old with multiple myeloma. Material for sequencing was a population of CD138-negative cells sorted from bone marrow. This sequence joins TRBV4-3 and TRBJ2-3; 9 nucleotides align to TRBD2. CDR3 sequence reads: CASSQDAAGRTSATDTQYF. The CDR3 DNA sequence: TGCGCCAGCAGCCAAGATGCCGCAGGGAGGACTAGCGCCACAGATACGCAGTATTTT.